This TCR beta chain derives from a study of human T cells and chemical hapten exposure. Study-wide findings and caveats: Compared with pre-sensitization or healthy control sets, expanded TCRs clustered more.

Described time point: pre-sensitization, week 0. Treatment specified: therapeutic diphenylcyclopropenone sensitization with weekly scalp DPC. Germline CDR1 SNHLY, CDR2 FYNNEI. The CDR3 runs to 14 residues. V shed 6 bases, J shed 3 bases, and the junction held 3 bases outside the gene matches. This clonotype was counted only a few times. Its target is unknown. Each CDR3 protein is one row after TCRdb ran MiXCR on the RACE reads. Among about 350,000 distinct CDR3 sequences listed, around 5% were seen once. The TCR was taken from a woman between 18 and 29 years old with alopecia areata. Some clones in this sample may be carry-over from other donors' samples. This chain uses TRBV2 with TRBJ2-3, with 10 bases lining up with TRBD1. Sequenced here: whole blood, sampled in connection with sensitization to the hapten diphenylcyclopropenone (DPC). The CDR3 region is CASSGTGETDTQYF. In DNA, the CDR3 is TGTGCCAGCAGCGGGACAGGGGAGACAGATACGCAGTATTTT.